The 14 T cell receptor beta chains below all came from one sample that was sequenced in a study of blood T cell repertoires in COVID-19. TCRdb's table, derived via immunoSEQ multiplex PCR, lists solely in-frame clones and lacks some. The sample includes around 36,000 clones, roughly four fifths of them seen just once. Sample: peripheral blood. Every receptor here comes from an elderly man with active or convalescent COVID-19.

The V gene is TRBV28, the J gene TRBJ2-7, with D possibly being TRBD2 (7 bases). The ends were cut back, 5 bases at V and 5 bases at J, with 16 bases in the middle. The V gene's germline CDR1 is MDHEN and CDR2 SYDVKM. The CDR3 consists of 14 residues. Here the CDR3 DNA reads TGTGCCAGCAGTCCCAGGAGAGGGGGGGACGAGCAGTACTTC. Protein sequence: CASSPRRGGDEQYF.

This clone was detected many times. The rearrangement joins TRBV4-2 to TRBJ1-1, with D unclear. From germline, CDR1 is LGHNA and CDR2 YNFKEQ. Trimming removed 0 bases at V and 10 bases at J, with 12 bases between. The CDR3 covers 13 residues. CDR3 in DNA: TGTGCCAGCAGCCAAGATGGTAGACAACGAGCTTTCTTT. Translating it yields CASSQDGRQRAFF.

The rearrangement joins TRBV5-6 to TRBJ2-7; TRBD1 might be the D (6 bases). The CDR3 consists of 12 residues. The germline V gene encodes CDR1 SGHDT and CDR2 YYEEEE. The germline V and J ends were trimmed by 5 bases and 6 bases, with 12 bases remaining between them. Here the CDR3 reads CASRMGQGEQYF. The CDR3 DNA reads TGTGCCAGCAGGATGGGACAAGGCGAGCAGTACTTC.

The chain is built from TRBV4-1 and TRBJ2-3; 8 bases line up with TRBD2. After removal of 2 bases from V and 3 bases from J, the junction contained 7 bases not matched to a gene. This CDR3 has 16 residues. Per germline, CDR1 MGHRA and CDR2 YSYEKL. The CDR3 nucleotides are TGCGCCAGCAGCCAACTCGGGAGGGCCGGGACAGATACGCAGTATTTT. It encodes CASSQLGRAGTDTQYF.

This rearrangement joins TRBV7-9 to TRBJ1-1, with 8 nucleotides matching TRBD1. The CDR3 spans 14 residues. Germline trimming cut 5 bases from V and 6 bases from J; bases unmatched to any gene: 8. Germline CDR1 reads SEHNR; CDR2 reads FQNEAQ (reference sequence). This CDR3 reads CASSPRTGSPEAFF. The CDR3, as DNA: TGTGCCAGCAGCCCCCGGACAGGGAGTCCTGAAGCTTTCTTT. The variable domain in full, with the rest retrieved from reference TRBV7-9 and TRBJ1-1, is DTGVSQNPRHKITKRGQNVTFRCDPISEHNRLYWYRQTLGQGPEFLTYFQNEAQLEKSRLLSDRFSAERPKGSFSTLEIQRTEQGDSAMYLCASSPRTGSPEAFFGQGTRLTVV.

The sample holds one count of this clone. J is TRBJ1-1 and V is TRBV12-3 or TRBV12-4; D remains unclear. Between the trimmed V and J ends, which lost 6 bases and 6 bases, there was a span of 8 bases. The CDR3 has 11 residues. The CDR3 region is CASRRVAEAFF. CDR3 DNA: TGTGCCAGCAGGAGGGTTGCTGAAGCTTTCTTT.

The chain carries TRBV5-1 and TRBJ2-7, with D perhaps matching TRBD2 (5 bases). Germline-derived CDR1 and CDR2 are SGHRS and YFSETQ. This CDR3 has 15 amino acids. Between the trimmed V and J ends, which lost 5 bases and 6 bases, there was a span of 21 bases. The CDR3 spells CASSPILERGREQYF. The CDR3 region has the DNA TGCGCCAGCAGTCCAATACTAGAGCGTGGGCGCGAGCAGTACTTC.

CDR3 in amino acids: CASSSSGFSYNEQFF. Written as DNA, the CDR3 is TGCGCCAGCAGCTCGAGCGGGTTCTCCTACAATGAGCAGTTCTTC. The V and J genes are TRBV5-1 and TRBJ2-1; weak D call: TRBD2 (6 bases). Germline V gene lookup returns CDR1 SGHRS and CDR2 YFSETQ. V was pared by 3 bases and J by 0 bases, with 10 bases between. This CDR3 contains 15 residues.

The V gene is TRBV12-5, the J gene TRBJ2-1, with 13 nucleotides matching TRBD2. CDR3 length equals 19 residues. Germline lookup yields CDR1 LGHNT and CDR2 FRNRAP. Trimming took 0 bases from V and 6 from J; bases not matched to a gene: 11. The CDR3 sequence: CASGLVRETSGRTVNEQFF. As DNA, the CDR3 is TGTGCTAGTGGTTTGGTACGCGAGACTAGCGGGAGGACCGTCAATGAGCAGTTCTTC.

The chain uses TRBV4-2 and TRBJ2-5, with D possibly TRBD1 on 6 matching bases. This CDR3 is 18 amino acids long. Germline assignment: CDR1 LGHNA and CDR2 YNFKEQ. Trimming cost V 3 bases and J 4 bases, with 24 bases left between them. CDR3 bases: TGTGCCAGCAGCCATACTCTGGCAGGGGCGCCCCCCACAGAGACCCAGTACTTC. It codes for CASSHTLAGAPPTETQYF.

The CDR3 DNA follows: TGTGCCAGCTCACCAGGGACAGTTGCCTCCTACGAGCAGTACTTC. Its translation: CASSPGTVASYEQYF. The chain carries TRBV18 and TRBJ2-7, with 7 positions matching TRBD1. The trim removed 2 bases at V and 0 bases at J, leaving 4 bases unmatched. The CDR3 consists of 15 residues. CDR1 is KGHSH and CDR2 is LQKENI in the germline V gene.

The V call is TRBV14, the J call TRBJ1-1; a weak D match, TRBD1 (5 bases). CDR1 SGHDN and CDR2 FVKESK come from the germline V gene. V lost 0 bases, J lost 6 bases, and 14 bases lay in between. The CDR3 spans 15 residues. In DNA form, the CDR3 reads TGTGCCAGCAGCCAAGAGGCAGGGTGGAATGCTGAAGCTTTCTTT. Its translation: CASSQEAGWNAEAFF.

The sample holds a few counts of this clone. CDR3 in amino acids: CASSPDRGGYEQFF. CDR3 DNA sequence: TGTGCCAGCAGCCCCGACAGGGGTGGCTACGAGCAGTTCTTC. V is TRBV13 and J is TRBJ2-1; 8 bases map to TRBD1. V shed 5 bases and J 10 bases; nucleotides not matched to a gene: 10. Germline CDR1 is PRHDT and CDR2 is FYEKMQ (reference sequence). The CDR3 consists of 14 residues.

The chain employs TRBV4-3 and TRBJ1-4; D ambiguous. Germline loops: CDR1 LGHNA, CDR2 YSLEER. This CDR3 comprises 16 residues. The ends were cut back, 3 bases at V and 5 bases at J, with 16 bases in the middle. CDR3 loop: CASSHPGRGGNEKLFF. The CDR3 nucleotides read TGCGCCAGCAGCCATCCCGGGCGTGGAGGGAATGAAAAACTGTTTTTT.